The entry below gives a single T cell receptor beta chain sequence along with its context. Its antigen is currently not known. No base quality information exists; no much larger clone differs at one position. Each collaborating institution followed its own protocols to collect whole blood in K2EDTA tubes. For TCRbeta analysis, collaborators shipped samples in one of three forms: frozen whole blood, isolated PBMCs, or DNA extracted from either of those sample types. The immunoSEQ Assay, a bias-controlled multiplex PCR, was used to amplify TCRbeta CDR3 regions from genomic DNA. From the authors' description of their analysis: Nucleated cell counts per sample were estimated from amplification of reference gene primers within the assay. To quantify the absolute abundance of each unique TCRbeta CDR3 rearrangement, sequence reads were collapsed and filtered. For each sample, productive Simpson clonality was calculated as the square root of Simpson's diversity index over productive rearrangements. TCRdb limited this immuneACCESS table to in-frame rearrangements with V and J called. A share of clones is missing; checked studies link under half to unresolved V genes, and the rest is unexplained. V and J calls and clone size come straight from that table; D and trimming were deduced from the DNA. This sample comprises tens of thousands of clones, around 83% of them detected only once. Of the sample, roughly a quarter is held by the ten largest clones.

The sample comes from a study of blood T cell repertoires in COVID-19 (TCRdb year 2020). Study-wide context: Collaborator samples came from the United States, Italy and Spain and covered acute and convalescent phases of COVID-19. The prospective study material was composed of cDNA or gDNA derived from T cells, B-cell-depleted T cells, or PBMCs. Deeply sampled blood TCRbeta repertoires from subjects exposed to, actively infected with, or recovered from COVID-19 were included in the dataset. The repertoires were made available in a free public database intended to serve as a resource for research on the immune response to SARS-CoV-2. Samples came from the ongoing ImmuneRACE study (first 160 participants) plus 1,254 subjects from 6 global collaborators. The sample metadata nearly always contained a de-identified subject ID, COVID-19 status, age in years and sex. Where available, HLA class I and class II types were taken from metadata supplied by the sample provider and were not determined by assay-based typing. Results and caveats for the whole study, not just this receptor: The quantity of clinical and demographic metadata differed by source and by participant and was supplied without curation.

The germline ends are 5 bases apart after V is trimmed by 4 bases and J by 6 bases. Its CDR3 holds 11 amino acids, cysteine through phenylalanine. Of all the DNA, just the CDR3 is kept, 33 bases in frame from base 1. CDR1 SGHKS and CDR2 YYEKEE are derived from the germline V gene (reference sequence). Source material: peripheral blood. The chain is assembled from TRBV5-5 and TRBJ1-5, with the identity of the D gene unclear. This receptor was obtained from a human donor in a cohort sampled during active COVID-19. Here is the DNA: TGTGCCAGCAGCCCTAGTCAGCCCCAGCATTTT. It translates to CASSPSQPQHF.